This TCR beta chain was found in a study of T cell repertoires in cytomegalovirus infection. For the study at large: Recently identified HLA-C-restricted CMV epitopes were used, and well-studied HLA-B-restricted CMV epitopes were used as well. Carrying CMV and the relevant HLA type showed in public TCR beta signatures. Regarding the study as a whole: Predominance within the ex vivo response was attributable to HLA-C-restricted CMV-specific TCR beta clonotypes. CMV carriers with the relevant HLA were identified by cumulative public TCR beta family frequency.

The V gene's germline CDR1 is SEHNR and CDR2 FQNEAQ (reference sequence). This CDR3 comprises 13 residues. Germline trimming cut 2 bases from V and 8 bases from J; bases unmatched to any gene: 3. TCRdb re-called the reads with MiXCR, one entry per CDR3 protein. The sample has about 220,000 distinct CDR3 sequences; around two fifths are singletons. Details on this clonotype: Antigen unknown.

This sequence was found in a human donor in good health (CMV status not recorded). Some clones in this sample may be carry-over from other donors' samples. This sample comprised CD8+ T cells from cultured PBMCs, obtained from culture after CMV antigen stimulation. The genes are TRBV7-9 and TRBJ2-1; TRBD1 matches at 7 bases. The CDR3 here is CASSLTGADEQFF. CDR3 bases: TGTGCCAGCAGCTTAACAGGGGCCGATGAGCAGTTCTTC.